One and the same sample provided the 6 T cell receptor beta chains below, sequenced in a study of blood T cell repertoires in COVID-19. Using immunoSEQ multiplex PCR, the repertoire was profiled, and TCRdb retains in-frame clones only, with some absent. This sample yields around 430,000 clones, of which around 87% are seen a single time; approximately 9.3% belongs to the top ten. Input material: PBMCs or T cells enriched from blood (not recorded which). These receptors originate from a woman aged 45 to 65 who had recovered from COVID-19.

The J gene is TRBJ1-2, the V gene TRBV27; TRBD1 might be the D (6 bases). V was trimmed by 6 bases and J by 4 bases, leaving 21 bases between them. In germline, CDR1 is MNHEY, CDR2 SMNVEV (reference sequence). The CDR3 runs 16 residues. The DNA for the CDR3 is TGTGCCAGCAGAGGGGGGAGGGGAGGAAGGGGCTATGGCTACACCTTC. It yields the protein CASRGGRGGRGYGYTF.

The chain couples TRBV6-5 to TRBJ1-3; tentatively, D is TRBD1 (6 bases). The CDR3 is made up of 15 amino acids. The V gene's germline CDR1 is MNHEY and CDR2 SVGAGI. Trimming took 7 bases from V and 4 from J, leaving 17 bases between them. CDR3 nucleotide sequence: TGTGCCAGCACACCTGGACAGACTCTAGGAAACACCATATATTTT. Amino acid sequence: CASTPGQTLGNTIYF.

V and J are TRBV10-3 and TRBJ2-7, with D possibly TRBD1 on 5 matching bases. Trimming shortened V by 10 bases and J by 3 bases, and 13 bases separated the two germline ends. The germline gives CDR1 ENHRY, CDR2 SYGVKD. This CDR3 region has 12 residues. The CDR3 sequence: CATGRAGYEQYF. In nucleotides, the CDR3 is TGTGCCACGGGCAGGGCCGGCTACGAGCAGTACTTC.

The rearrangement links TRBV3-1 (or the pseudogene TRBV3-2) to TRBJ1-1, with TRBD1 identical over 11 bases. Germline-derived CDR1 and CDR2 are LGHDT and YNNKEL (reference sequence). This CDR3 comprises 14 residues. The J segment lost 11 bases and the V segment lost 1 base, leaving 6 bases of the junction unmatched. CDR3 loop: CASSQGTGGVAAFF. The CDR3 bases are TGTGCCAGCAGCCAAGGGACAGGGGGCGTTGCCGCTTTCTTT.

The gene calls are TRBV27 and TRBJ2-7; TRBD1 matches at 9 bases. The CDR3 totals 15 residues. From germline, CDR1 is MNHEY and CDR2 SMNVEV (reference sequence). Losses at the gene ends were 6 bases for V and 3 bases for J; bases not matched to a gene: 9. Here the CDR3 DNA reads TGTGCCAGCAGCACTGACGGGACAGGGTACTACGAGCAGTACTTC. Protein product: CASSTDGTGYYEQYF.

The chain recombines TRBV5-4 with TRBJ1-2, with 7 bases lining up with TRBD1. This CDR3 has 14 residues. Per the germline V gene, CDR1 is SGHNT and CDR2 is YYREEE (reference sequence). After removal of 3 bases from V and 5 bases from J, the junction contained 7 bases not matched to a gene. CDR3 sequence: CASSWRDRPYGYTF. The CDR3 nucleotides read TGTGCCAGCAGCTGGAGGGACAGACCGTATGGCTACACCTTC.